This TCR beta chain originates from a study of blood T cells in healthy people across ages (dated by TCRdb to between 2014 and 2016). In terms of the full investigation: In model experiments, roughly one uniquely barcoded TCR beta cDNA molecule per two T cells was captured by template switching. To avoid experimental bias, donors of different ages were randomly spread across the sequencing lanes. The donors were split into four age groups: young (average around 17 years), middle-aged (39), aged (about 62) and long-lived (approximately 80). Using deep sequencing normalized with unique cDNA molecular identifiers, the study measured how TCR beta repertoire diversity changes with age. The study analyzed two additional independent replicas of 1 million unique cDNA reads from the same blood draw for two donors, one aged 18 to 29 and one aged 80 or older.

Systemically healthy Caucasian individuals from Russia, some 36 in total and aged about 6 to 95 years, were included as donors. Ten milliliters of peripheral blood were drawn from each donor into EDTA-treated Vacutainer tubes. Ficoll-Paque density-gradient centrifugation was used to isolate PBMCs, with at least 6.5 million obtained per sample. Trizol reagent was used to extract total RNA from PBMCs, with at least 5.5 micrograms per sample. For every donor, an aliquot of PBMCs went through flow cytometry to measure the percentages of naive CD45RAhigh/CD27high T cells. Libraries were made using 5' RACE. The sequencer was an Illumina HiSeq 2500. A second 7 to 11 cycle PCR used a sample-barcoded 5' primer and a J-beta primer mix. Each TCR beta cDNA molecule received a unique molecular identifier from a template-switch 5' adaptor carrying 12 random nucleotides. At least 2.5 million CDR3-containing paired-end reads were obtained from each sample. First-strand cDNA synthesis was performed from all RNA using the Mint cDNA synthesis kit, with priming by a TRBC-specific oligonucleotide. After uracil-DNA glycosylase treatment, a first 18-cycle PCR used universal primers M1SS and BC2_uni_R on all cDNA. As for how the authors treated the data: For normalization, 1 million high-quality reads were randomly selected from each sample, with every read carrying a distinct molecular identifier. Reads sharing molecular identifiers were discarded rather than binned into consensus sequences. MiTCR, with a Q25 quality threshold and the strictest error-elimination algorithm, was used for CDR3 identification, clonotype clustering and error correction. Lower-bound total TCR beta diversity was estimated with a nonparametric unseen species model using Euler transformation. The raw public data were reprocessed by TCRdb itself: fastp quality trimming at Q25, MiXCR clonotype calling, in-frame beta chains only. For every CDR3 protein sequence, its rows merge into one entry that carries the most common genes and DNA. These V and J calls originate from TCRdb's pipeline instead of the authors' own analysis. The sample records fewer than 800,000 distinct CDR3 sequences, roughly 32% of which are singletons. The ten largest clones represent 15% of the sample.

For this clonotype: There is no known antigen for this receptor. Since a much larger clone is just one base distant, this may be a read error.

The investigation overall reported the following: Compared with the aged group, the long-lived group had more naive CD4+ T cells, fewer expanded clones and increased TCR diversity, suggesting age selection. As age increased, observed TCR beta diversity per million T cells dropped in a roughly linear way, and a significant reduction was already evident by age around 41. Estimates of total diversity from one million sequenced T cells were regarded as lower bounds and underestimates. Donor CMV infection status was unknown, potentially confounding age-related changes in expanded clonotypes. Conclusive comparison of naive and antigen-experienced compartments was prevented by the profiling of bulk unsorted PBMCs. There was a strong correlation between observed TCR beta diversity and the percentage of naive T cells measured by flow cytometry.

V lost 3 bases and J lost 5 bases; the stretch between them is 13 bases long. The CDR3 goes from the cysteine to the phenylalanine over 14 residues. The CDR3 DNA has 42 bases and is translated from base 1. CDR1 and CDR2 are read off the germline V gene (reference sequence) as DFQATT and SNEGSKA. Here the chain combines TRBV20-1 and TRBJ1-4; perhaps TRBD1 is the D gene, with 5 bases matching. This sequence was found in a woman aged 80 or over in good health. Donor details come from another sample of the same person, matched by shared clones. The sequenced sample consisted of blood. The sequence in DNA is TGCAGTGCTAGCGTAGCGAGGGGAAATGAAAAACTGTTTTTT. This codes for CSASVARGNEKLFF.